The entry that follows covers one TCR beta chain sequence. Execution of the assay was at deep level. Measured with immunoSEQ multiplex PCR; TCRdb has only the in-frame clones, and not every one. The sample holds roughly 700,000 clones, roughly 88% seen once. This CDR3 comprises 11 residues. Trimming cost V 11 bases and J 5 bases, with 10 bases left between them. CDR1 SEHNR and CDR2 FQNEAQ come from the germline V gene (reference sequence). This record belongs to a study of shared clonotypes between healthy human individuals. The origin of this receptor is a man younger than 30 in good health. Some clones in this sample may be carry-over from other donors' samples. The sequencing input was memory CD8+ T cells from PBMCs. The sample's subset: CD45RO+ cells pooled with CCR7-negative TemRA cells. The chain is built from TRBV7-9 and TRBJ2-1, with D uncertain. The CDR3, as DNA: TGTGCCCCGGCGCCGAACAATGAGCAGTTCTTC. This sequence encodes CAPAPNNEQFF. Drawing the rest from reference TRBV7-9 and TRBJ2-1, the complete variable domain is DTGVSQNPRHKITKRGQNVTFRCDPISEHNRLYWYRQTLGQGPEFLTYFQNEAQLEKSRLLSDRFSAERPKGSFSTLEIQRTEQGDSAMYLCAPAPNNEQFFGPGTRLTVL.